One TCR beta chain is described in this entry. Its antigen is unidentified. The data are from a study of cytomegalovirus exposure and HLA in healthy donors. Overall study findings and caveats: Some segments of the V type, notably TRBV6-2 and TRBV6-3, were excluded as indistinguishable.

Though nominally healthy at sampling, donors likely had unrecorded immune exposures. A multiplex PCR was run with 60 Vbeta primers and 13 Jbeta primers. In the original workflow: Unique TCR beta chains numbered around 80 million in a later analysis, with some 9.9 million shared. Assay: immunoSEQ multiplex PCR; the TCRdb copy retains only in-frame clones and omits some. V and J calls and clone size come straight from that table; D and trimming were deduced from the DNA. The data show about 140,000 clones, roughly 80% seen once. The CDR3 contains 13 residues. Trimming removed 6 bases from V and 8 bases from J; junction bases left unmatched: 3. CDR1 and CDR2 (germline): SGHNT, YENEEA.

The rearrangement joins TRBV11-3 to TRBJ1-6; 8 bases fit TRBD1. Sequencing was carried out using PBMCs. The clonotype comes from a female donor in good health and CMV-seronegative. The CDR3 nucleotides read TGTGCCAGCAGTCTACAGGGGGATTCACCCCTCCACTTT. Its translation is CASSLQGDSPLHF.